Listed below are T cell receptor beta chains from one sample, sequenced in a study of blood T cell repertoires in COVID-19. TCRdb's table, derived via immunoSEQ multiplex PCR, lists solely in-frame clones and lacks some. Among about 89,000 clones listed, over 70% were seen once. Input material: peripheral blood. Receptors were obtained from an elderly woman with acute or convalescent COVID-19. Each CDR3 is given with its conserved first and last residue. Each record gives: clone size, V gene, D gene, J gene, CDR3 DNA, CDR3 protein. D genes are given only for firm matches. Only part of the rows carry a size: once, few, many, or a class if the clone is expanded.

>.|TRBV7-9|TRBD1|TRBJ2-5
TGTGCCAGCAGCTTAATCGCTCGACAGGGTGAGACCCAGTACTTC
CASSLIARQGETQYF
>.|TRBV11-2|TRBD1|TRBJ1-2
TGTGCCAGCAGCGGACAGGTTCACTATGGCTACACCTTC
CASSGQVHYGYTF
>.|TRBV11-2|.|TRBJ2-3
TGTGCCAGCAGCTTAGGGCCCAGAGATACGCAGTATTTT
CASSLGPRDTQYF
>few|TRBV6-1|.|TRBJ2-1
TGTGCCAGCAGTGAAATGAGAGGAGCTATACATGAGCAGTTCTTC
CASSEMRGAIHEQFF
>.|TRBV5-4|TRBD1|TRBJ1-4
TGTGCCAGCAGCCGAAAACAGGGGGCTGGTAATGAAAAACTGTTTTTT
CASSRKQGAGNEKLFF
>.|TRBV6-5|.|TRBJ1-3
TGTGCCAGGACTATAATCCCTTGTGGAAACACCATATATTTT
CARTIIPCGNTIYF
>.|TRBV19|TRBD1|TRBJ1-1
TGTGCCAGTAGTGTACAGGGGGGAAACACTGAAGCTTTCTTT
CASSVQGGNTEAFF
>.|TRBV12-3/TRBV12-4|.|TRBJ1-6
TGTGCCAGCAGGAGTCAGAGGGATTCACCCCTCCACTTT
CASRSQRDSPLHF
>.|TRBV5-8|.|TRBJ2-7
TGTGCCAGCACCACCGAAGCCCGCGGGACCCTCTACGAGCAGTACTTC
CASTTEARGTLYEQYF
>.|TRBV4-1|.|TRBJ1-2
TGCGCCAGCAGCCAAGAGGGAGGTGTTAAAGGCTACACCTTC
CASSQEGGVKGYTF
>.|TRBV5-5|.|TRBJ1-5
TGTGCCAGCAGCTTGGACAGGGTGGGGAATCAGCCCCAGCATTTT
CASSLDRVGNQPQHF
>.|TRBV4-1|.|TRBJ2-7
TGCGCCAGCAGCCAAGATGGACAGACCTACGAGCAGTACTTC
CASSQDGQTYEQYF
>.|TRBV9|TRBD1|TRBJ1-1
TGTGCCAGCAGCGTAGACAGGGGGCGGTGGGGCACTGAAGCTTTCTTT
CASSVDRGRWGTEAFF
>.|TRBV6-5|.|TRBJ2-3
TGTGCCAGCAGATCTAAAGGGGCCGATACGCAGTATTTT
CASRSKGADTQYF
>.|TRBV18|.|TRBJ1-6
TGTGCCAGCTCACAGATTAGGGGAGGCGATTCACCCCTCCACTTT
CASSQIRGGDSPLHF
>few|TRBV4-2|.|TRBJ1-2
TGTGCCAGCAGCCAAGTCAGTAGGGGGGGCTATGGCTACACCTTC
CASSQVSRGGYGYTF
>.|TRBV5-4|TRBD1|TRBJ1-2
TGTGCCAGCAGCACAGGGGGGAACTATGGCTACACCTTC
CASSTGGNYGYTF
>.|TRBV30|.|TRBJ1-2
TGTGCCTGGAGTGTTGGGGGGACGTATTATGGCTACACCTTC
CAWSVGGTYYGYTF
>.|TRBV6-5|.|TRBJ2-5
TGTGCCAGCATGAGGCCCTGGGAGGAGACCCAGTACTTC
CASMRPWEETQYF
>few|TRBV5-4|.|TRBJ1-2
TGTGCCAGCGGGCAGAATGGCTACACCTTC
CASGQNGYTF
>.|TRBV9|.|TRBJ1-2
TGTGCCAGCAGCGTAGCTACACAGGCGGTCTATGGCTACACCTTC
CASSVATQAVYGYTF
>few|TRBV29-1|.|TRBJ1-2
TGCAGCGTTAGGTCTGGGGGCTTTGGCTACACCTTC
CSVRSGGFGYTF
>.|TRBV30|.|TRBJ1-3
TGTGCCTGGACTAGAGGAAACACCATATATTTT
CAWTRGNTIYF
>once|TRBV18|.|TRBJ1-6
TGTGCCAGCTCACCGGGGGCCCATTCACCCCTCCACTTT
CASSPGAHSPLHF
>.|TRBV4-3|TRBD1|TRBJ1-5
TGCGCCAGCAGCCTTGACAGGGACTTTGGGCCCCAGCATTTT
CASSLDRDFGPQHF
>.|TRBV5-1|.|TRBJ1-1
TGCGCCAGCAGCTCAGGACAGTCTTTGAACACTGAAGCTTTCTTT
CASSSGQSLNTEAFF
>.|TRBV3-1/TRBV3-2|.|TRBJ2-2
TGTGCCAGCAGCCGCGGTTTAAGGGGTGAGAACACCGGGGAGCTGTTTTTT
CASSRGLRGENTGELFF
>.|TRBV2|.|TRBJ2-3
TGTGCCAGCAGTGAACGGTTAGCATCAGATACGCAGTATTTT
CASSERLASDTQYF
>.|TRBV7-2|TRBD1|TRBJ2-5
TGTGCCAGCCAGTACCCACCGGGACAGGGGTCGGAGACCCAGTACTTC
CASQYPPGQGSETQYF
>.|TRBV9|.|TRBJ1-2
TGTGCCAGCAGCGTAGGTGGAGGTTCCTATGGCTACACCTTC
CASSVGGGSYGYTF
>once|TRBV19|TRBD1|TRBJ2-4
TGTGCCAGTAGGGGATGGACAGGGGGTAAAAACATTCAGTACTTC
CASRGWTGGKNIQYF
>once|TRBV7-2|.|TRBJ1-4
TGTGCCAGCAGCTCAAGGGGACGGGAGGCAACTAATGAAAAACTGTTTTTT
CASSSRGREATNEKLFF
>.|TRBV5-1|.|TRBJ1-1
TGCGCCAGCAGCTTGGGACAGAAGAACACTGAAGCTTTCTTT
CASSLGQKNTEAFF
>.|TRBV12-3/TRBV12-4|TRBD2|TRBJ2-1
TGTGCCAGCAGCAGTGGAGCGGGGGGCCATCAGTTCTTC
CASSSGAGGHQFF
>.|TRBV24-1|.|TRBJ1-1
TGTGCCACCAGTGATGTCGGCGGAAGAACTTTCTTT
CATSDVGGRTFF
>few|TRBV28|.|TRBJ1-2
TGTGCCAGCAGTAGGAGCCCTAACTATGGCTACACCTTC
CASSRSPNYGYTF
>.|TRBV2|.|TRBJ2-3
TGTGCCAGCAGTGAATGGGTCAGGGGGGCAGATACGCAGTATTTT
CASSEWVRGADTQYF
>.|TRBV7-9|.|TRBJ1-6
TGTGCCAGCAGCCTAGGGGCTAATTCACCCCTCCACTTT
CASSLGANSPLHF
>few|TRBV12-3/TRBV12-4|.|TRBJ1-6
TGTGCCAGCAGCTTTAAAAATTCACCCCTCCACTTT
CASSFKNSPLHF
>.|TRBV28|.|TRBJ1-6
TGTGCCAGCAGTTTTTGGTCCAGGGATGCTGATTCACCCCTCCACTTT
CASSFWSRDADSPLHF
>.|TRBV6-5|.|TRBJ1-6
TGTGCCAGCAGTACCGAGAGGGATTCACCCCTCCACTTT
CASSTERDSPLHF
>.|TRBV5-1|.|TRBJ1-2
TGCGCCAGCACACTTCTACCGGGACAAAGGGTCTATGGCTACACCTTC
CASTLLPGQRVYGYTF
>.|TRBV5-6|.|TRBJ1-4
TGTGCCAGCAGCTTGGGCCAGGGTCGGGAAAAACTGTTTTTT
CASSLGQGREKLFF
>.|TRBV4-1|.|TRBJ1-1
TGCGCCAGCACGAGGGGGGGCTTTATGATGAACACTGAAGCTTTCTTT
CASTRGGFMMNTEAFF
>few|TRBV4-3|TRBD1|TRBJ1-2
TGCGCCAGCAGCCAAGAGAGGGGGCTCGGCTATGGCTACACCTTC
CASSQERGLGYGYTF
>.|TRBV28|TRBD2|TRBJ2-4
TGTGCCAGTCTAGCGGGCAAAAACATTCAGTACTTC
CASLAGKNIQYF
>.|TRBV5-8|TRBD1|TRBJ2-4
TGTGCCAGCAGCGATGGGACAGTCAAAAACATTCAGTACTTC
CASSDGTVKNIQYF
>.|TRBV5-1|.|TRBJ2-5
TGCGCCAGCAGCTCGGGGTCCTTCCAAGAGACCCAGTACTTC
CASSSGSFQETQYF
>.|TRBV6-1|.|TRBJ2-7
TGTGCCAGCAGTGAGTTTTACGGATTGAGGGAGCAGTACTTC
CASSEFYGLREQYF
>once|TRBV2|TRBD2|TRBJ2-5
TGTGCCACCGCAGGAAACGTGGGGGGGCAAGAGACCCAGTACTTC
CATAGNVGGQETQYF
>.|TRBV6-2/TRBV6-3|.|TRBJ2-2
TGTGCCAGCAGTTACCCAGACATGACCGGGGAGCTGTTTTTT
CASSYPDMTGELFF
>.|TRBV15|.|TRBJ2-1
TGTGCCACCAGCAGCGGACATAATGAGCAGTTCTTC
CATSSGHNEQFF
>.|TRBV6-5|TRBD1|TRBJ1-1
TGTGCCAGCAGCCCGGGACAGGGGAGTCCGGCTTTCTTT
CASSPGQGSPAFF
>few|TRBV18|TRBD1|TRBJ1-1
TGTGCCAGCTCACCAACAAGGAACAGGGGAAACACTGAAGCTTTCTTT
CASSPTRNRGNTEAFF
>few|TRBV7-9|.|TRBJ1-5
TGTGCCAGCAGCTTAGAAGGGGGCAATCAGCCCCAGCATTTT
CASSLEGGNQPQHF
>.|TRBV5-4|.|TRBJ1-1
TGTGCCAGCAGCCTCAACACTGAAGCTTTCTTT
CASSLNTEAFF
>.|TRBV5-1|.|TRBJ2-2
TGCGCCAGCAGCTTGTGGTCGGGGTCCGACACCGGGGAGCTGTTTTTT
CASSLWSGSDTGELFF